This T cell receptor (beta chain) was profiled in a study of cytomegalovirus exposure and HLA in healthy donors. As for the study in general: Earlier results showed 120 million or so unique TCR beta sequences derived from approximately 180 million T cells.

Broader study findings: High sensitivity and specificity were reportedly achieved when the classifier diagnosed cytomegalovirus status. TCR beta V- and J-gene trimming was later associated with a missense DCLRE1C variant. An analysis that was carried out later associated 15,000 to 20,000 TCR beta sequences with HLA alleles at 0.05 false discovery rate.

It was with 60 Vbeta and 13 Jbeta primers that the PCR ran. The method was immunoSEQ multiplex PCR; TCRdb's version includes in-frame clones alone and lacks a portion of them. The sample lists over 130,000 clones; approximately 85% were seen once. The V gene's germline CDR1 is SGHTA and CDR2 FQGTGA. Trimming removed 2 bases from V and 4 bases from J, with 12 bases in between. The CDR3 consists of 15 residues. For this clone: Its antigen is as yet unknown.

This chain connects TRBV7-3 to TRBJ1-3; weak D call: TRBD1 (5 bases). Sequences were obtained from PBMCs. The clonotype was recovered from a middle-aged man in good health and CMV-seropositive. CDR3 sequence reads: CASSLSGGFGNTIYF. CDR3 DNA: TGTGCCAGCAGCTTATCCGGGGGATTCGGAAACACCATATATTTT.